This is a list of T cell receptor beta chains from one sample in a study of cytomegalovirus exposure and HLA in healthy donors. Profiling relied on immunoSEQ multiplex PCR, and the TCRdb table lists in-frame clones only, not all of them. The sample yields roughly 72,000 clones, around two thirds seen once. Sequenced sample: PBMCs. These receptors were collected from a human donor in good health. Each CDR3 is given with its conserved first and last residue.

cdr3_aa j_call v_call
CASSWGGSNNYGYTF TRBJ1-2 TRBV27
CASSHDVGTYNEQFF TRBJ2-1 TRBV6-1
CAIRGGGENEKLFF TRBJ1-4 TRBV10-3
CASKGTGRNTIYF TRBJ1-3 TRBV10-1
CASQLAAPSRTYNEQFF TRBJ2-1 TRBV7-9
CASSPQGYNQPQHF TRBJ1-5 TRBV7-9
CASTSPGNERGQYF TRBJ2-7 TRBV5-6
CASSFYYEQYF TRBJ2-7 TRBV7-2
CASSLGLSSGELFF TRBJ2-2 TRBV7-3
CASQGSWGSEAFF TRBJ1-1 TRBV19
CASGQSTNEKLFF TRBJ1-4 TRBV5-1
CASSPAGISDTQYF TRBJ2-3 TRBV5-1
CASSLRQPNSYEQYF TRBJ2-7 TRBV23-1
CASSPPNSVGANTEAFF TRBJ1-1 TRBV18
CASSLSPTGGTEAFF TRBJ1-1 TRBV9
CASSQRYNEQFF TRBJ2-1 TRBV6-1
CALLAETRTQYF TRBJ2-3 TRBV30
CASSEGGGTDTQYF TRBJ2-3 TRBV6-4
CASSYSLNTEAFF TRBJ1-1 TRBV7-9
CASTPRLAVASYNEQFF TRBJ2-1 TRBV7-9
CAWSVTGSHGELFF TRBJ2-2 TRBV30
CASSPGGGVQETQYF TRBJ2-5 TRBV9
CASTSGPYNEQFF TRBJ2-1 TRBV5-5